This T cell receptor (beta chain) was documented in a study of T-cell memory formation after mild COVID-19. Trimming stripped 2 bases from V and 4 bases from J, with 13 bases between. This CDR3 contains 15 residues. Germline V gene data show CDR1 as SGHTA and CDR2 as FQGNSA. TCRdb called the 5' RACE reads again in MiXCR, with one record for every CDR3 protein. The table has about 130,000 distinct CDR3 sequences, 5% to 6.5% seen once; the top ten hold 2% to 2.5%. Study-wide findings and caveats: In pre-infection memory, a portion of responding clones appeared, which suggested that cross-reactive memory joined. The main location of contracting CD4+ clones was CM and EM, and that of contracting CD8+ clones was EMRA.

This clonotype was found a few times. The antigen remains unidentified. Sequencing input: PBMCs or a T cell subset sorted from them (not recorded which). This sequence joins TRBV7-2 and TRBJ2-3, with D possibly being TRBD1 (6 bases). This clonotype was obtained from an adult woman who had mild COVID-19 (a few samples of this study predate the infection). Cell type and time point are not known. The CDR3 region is CASSLFAGAPDTQYF. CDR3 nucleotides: TGTGCCAGCAGCTTATTTGCAGGGGCACCAGATACGCAGTATTTT.